The rows below give T cell receptor beta chains drawn from one sample of a study of cytomegalovirus exposure and HLA in healthy donors. Profiling relied on immunoSEQ multiplex PCR, and the TCRdb table lists in-frame clones only, not all of them. The repertoire holds 150,000 or so clones, with nearly 80% as singletons. The material sequenced was PBMCs. Receptors were obtained from a man aged 40-50 years in good health and CMV-seropositive. CDR3s include the opening cysteine and the closing phenylalanine or tryptophan. The order of the fields is V gene, D gene, J gene, clone size, CDR3 protein, CDR3 DNA. D genes are given only for firm matches. Not every row has a clone size; where given, it reads once, few, many or a size class.

>TRBV27|TRBD2|TRBJ2-1|-
CASKKELAGGTSYNEQFF
TGTGCCAGCAAGAAAGAACTAGCGGGAGGGACATCCTACAATGAGCAGTTCTTC
>TRBV6-6|-|TRBJ1-1|-
CASSYSLGGGTEAFF
TGTGCCAGCAGTTACTCGTTGGGAGGAGGTACTGAAGCTTTCTTT
>TRBV27|TRBD1|TRBJ2-1|-
CASSPRQGRPYNEQFF
TGTGCCAGCAGTCCCAGACAGGGGAGGCCCTACAATGAGCAGTTCTTC
>TRBV29-1|TRBD2|TRBJ2-2|-
CSAKRGEMGGELFF
TGCAGCGCTAAACGGGGGGAGATGGGCGGGGAGCTGTTTTTT
>TRBV12-5|TRBD1|TRBJ2-7|-
CASARDRGIDEQYF
TGTGCTAGTGCCCGGGACAGGGGGATTGACGAGCAGTACTTC
>TRBV19|-|TRBJ1-2|-
CASNAGGGYGYTF
TGTGCCAGTAACGCGGGGGGCGGCTATGGCTACACCTTC
>TRBV5-1|-|TRBJ2-3|-
CASSSPPSTDTQYF
TGCGCCAGCAGCTCCCCCCCGTCGACAGATACGCAGTATTTT
>TRBV2|-|TRBJ1-6|-
CASSEAAGGNSPLHF
TGTGCCAGCAGTGAAGCTGCCGGAGGGAATTCACCCCTCCACTTT
>TRBV27|TRBD2|TRBJ2-7|-
CASSLLTSGIPYEQYF
TGTGCCAGCAGTTTGTTGACTAGCGGGATACCCTACGAGCAGTACTTC
>TRBV6-5|-|TRBJ2-7|-
CASSYPGGGPTEQYF
TGTGCCAGCAGTTACCCGGGCGGAGGTCCTACCGAGCAGTACTTC
>TRBV25-1|TRBD1|TRBJ2-7|-
CASSGWTGGASQQYF
TGTGCCAGCAGTGGGTGGACAGGGGGCGCTTCTCAGCAGTACTTC
>TRBV5-1|TRBD1|TRBJ1-4|-
CASRSGTGNEKLFF
TGCGCCAGCAGGTCCGGGACAGGGAATGAAAAACTGTTTTTT
>TRBV14|TRBD2|TRBJ2-7|-
CASSQVGRLAGAEQYF
TGTGCCAGCAGCCAAGTTGGTCGACTAGCGGGAGCCGAGCAGTACTTC
>TRBV7-9|-|TRBJ2-3|-
CASSLVGGTDTQYF
TGTGCCAGCAGCTTAGTCGGGGGCACAGATACGCAGTATTTT
>TRBV7-2|-|TRBJ2-7|-
CASSLASHYEQYF
TGTGCCAGCAGCTTAGCTAGCCATTACGAGCAGTACTTC
>TRBV10-3|-|TRBJ2-7|-
CAISESHLTPPYF
TGTGCCATCAGTGAGTCTCACCTAACGCCTCCGTACTTC
>TRBV10-1|TRBD2|TRBJ2-1|-
CASSDQGGSSYNEQFF
TGCGCCAGCAGTGATCAGGGAGGGAGCTCCTACAATGAGCAGTTCTTC
>TRBV2|-|TRBJ2-3|-
CASSAQPNLPRDTQYF
TGTGCCAGCAGCGCACAGCCCAACTTACCCCGAGATACGCAGTATTTT
>TRBV5-4|-|TRBJ2-3|-
CASSPWQTDTQYF
TGTGCCAGCAGCCCATGGCAGACAGATACGCAGTATTTT
>TRBV19|TRBD2|TRBJ2-1|-
CASSTAGTSGRSEQFF
TGTGCCAGTAGTACAGCCGGGACTAGCGGGAGAAGCGAGCAGTTCTTC
>TRBV5-1|-|TRBJ1-4|-
CASSPRRGAPKLFF
TGCGCCAGCAGCCCCCGGCGGGGGGCCCCAAAACTGTTTTTT
>TRBV2|-|TRBJ1-5|-
CASRTAESQPQHF
TGTGCCAGCAGGACAGCTGAAAGTCAGCCCCAGCATTTT
>TRBV5-1|TRBD1|TRBJ2-7|few
CASSLTTGGFVEQYF
TGCGCCAGCAGCTTGACGACAGGGGGATTCGTCGAGCAGTACTTC
>TRBV11-2|-|TRBJ2-2|-
CASSLALNTGELFF
TGTGCCAGCAGCTTAGCTTTGAACACCGGGGAGCTGTTTTTT
>TRBV6-1|TRBD1|TRBJ2-3|-
CASSGTGLSTDTQYF
TGTGCCAGCAGCGGGACAGGGCTCAGCACAGATACGCAGTATTTT
>TRBV5-5|-|TRBJ2-7|-
CASSLALADSYEQYF
TGTGCCAGCAGCTTGGCCCTAGCAGACTCCTACGAGCAGTACTTC
>TRBV5-5|-|TRBJ1-5|-
CASSLAEGVQPQHF
TGTGCCAGCAGCTTGGCCGAAGGGGTTCAGCCCCAGCATTTT
>TRBV6-7|TRBD1|TRBJ1-5|once
CASSHRDRSFKSLRPQHF
TGTGCCAGCAGCCACCGGGACAGGTCTTTTAAATCCCTTCGGCCCCAGCATTTT